The 27 T cell receptor beta chains below were found in one sample sequenced in a study of shared clonotypes between healthy human individuals (dated by TCRdb to the early 2020s). For the CD8 naive samples, CD45RO-negative cells were positively selected for CCR7, yielding a CD45RA+CCR7+ population from which TemRA cells were excluded. The method behind the library was the immunoSEQ multiplex PCR assay. This is the immuneACCESS table as TCRdb keeps it, with only in-frame sequences that have V and J called. A part of the clones is gone; compared with another copy, unresolved V genes explain less than half, and the rest is unexplained. In all, the sample holds just over 2,000,000 clones, and approximately 94% of those were seen once. About 1.1% of the sample comes from the top ten. The sample consisted of naive CD8+ T cells sorted from blood. This sample's cell subset or site label indicates: CD45RA+CCR7+. The receptors shown here come from a man between 18 and 29 years old in good health.

The chain carries TRBV9 and TRBJ2-1; 9 bases line up with TRBD2. J gave up 8 bases and V 0 bases, and 9 bases lay outside the gene matches. Germline values: CDR1 SGDLS, CDR2 YYNGEE. The CDR3 runs 16 residues. The CDR3 DNA follows: TGTGCCAGCAGCGTAGTGGATGCGGGAGGGTCCGATGAGCAGTTCTTC. Translated: CASSVVDAGGSDEQFF.

The V call is TRBV5-1, the J call TRBJ1-1, with 8 bases aligning to TRBD1. Germline V gene lookup returns CDR1 SGHRS and CDR2 YFSETQ. V lost 4 bases and J lost 4; bases outside the gene matches: 3. CDR3 length: 13 residues. DNA of the CDR3: TGCGCCAGCAGCCCAGGGGGCACCACTGAAGCTTTCTTT. Its translation is CASSPGGTTEAFF.

The gene calls are TRBV19 and TRBJ2-1, with D unresolved. CDR1 and CDR2 (germline): LNHDA, SQIVND (reference sequence). The ends were cut back, 6 bases at V and 8 bases at J, with 11 bases in the middle. The CDR3 loop spans 12 amino acids. The CDR3 here is CASSPAAYEQFF. The CDR3 DNA is TGTGCCAGTAGCCCCGCCGCTTATGAGCAGTTCTTC.

The J gene is TRBJ2-1, the V gene TRBV6-6, with D hard to call. Trimming cost V 1 base and J 2 bases, with 9 bases left between them. In germline, CDR1 is MNHNY, CDR2 SVGAGI (reference sequence). The CDR3 totals 15 residues. The CDR3 DNA is TGTGCCAGCAGTTACTTAACCGGGCCCTACAATGAGCAGTTCTTC. It is translated as CASSYLTGPYNEQFF.

This clone is a singleton in its sample. The chain carries TRBV10-3 and TRBJ2-3; 10 nucleotides agree with TRBD2. Germline assignment: CDR1 ENHRY and CDR2 SYGVKD. The CDR3 contains 18 residues. Trimming took 2 bases from V and 1 from J; bases not matched to a gene: 9. The DNA for the CDR3 is TGTGCCATCAGTGAGACCGAGCGGGAGGGCCCGGGCACAGATACGCAGTATTTT. Translated: CAISETEREGPGTDTQYF.

Concerning this clone: This specimen includes other DNA sequences encoding the same CDR3. V gene TRBV7-9 combines with J gene TRBJ1-3; D gene unclear. CDR1 and CDR2 (germline): SEHNR, FQNEAQ (reference sequence). The CDR3 spans 10 residues. V shed 5 bases and J shed 4 bases, with 0 bases lying between them. The CDR3: CASSGNTIYF. The CDR3 bases are TGTGCCAGCAGCGGAAACACCATATATTTT.

This chain joins TRBV4-1 and TRBJ2-2; D ambiguous. Germline CDR1 is MGHRA and CDR2 is YSYEKL. The V and J ends lost 3 bases and 0 bases respectively, with 11 bases between them. CDR3 length: 16 residues. The CDR3 protein is CASSHHIAANTGELFF. DNA for the CDR3: TGCGCCAGCAGCCACCACATCGCCGCGAACACCGGGGAGCTGTTTTTT.

V usage is TRBV6-5 and J usage is TRBJ1-1; D might be TRBD1 (5 bases). CDR3 length equals 14 residues. With 2 bases removed from V and 4 bases from J, the gap between germline ends came to 11 bases. Germline V CDR1 and CDR2: MNHEY, SVGAGI. The CDR3 spells CASSYGQQGTEAFF. The DNA of the CDR3 is TGTGCCAGCAGTTACGGGCAGCAGGGCACTGAAGCTTTCTTT.

The V call is TRBV6-1, the J call TRBJ1-6; 7 positions match TRBD1. Germline CDR1 and CDR2: MNHNS and SASEGT. The CDR3 is 14 amino acids. After removal of 7 bases from V and 9 bases from J, the junction contained 9 bases not matched to a gene. The chain's CDR3 is CASTSRGSSSPLHF. The CDR3 DNA reads TGTGCCAGCACCTCCAGGGGGAGTTCTTCACCCCTCCACTTT.

This chain joins TRBV5-6 and TRBJ2-3; maybe TRBD2 (6 bases). This CDR3 is built from 15 residues. The germline V and J ends were trimmed by 0 bases and 2 bases, with 10 bases remaining between them. The germline V gene has CDR1 SGHDT and CDR2 YYEEEE. CDR3 sequence: CASSLEGGITDTQYF. The CDR3 nucleotides read TGTGCCAGCAGCTTGGAGGGCGGGATCACAGATACGCAGTATTTT.

V usage is TRBV4-1 and J usage is TRBJ1-5; TRBD1 is a possible D gene (5 bases). This CDR3 spans 15 amino acids. V was clipped by 0 bases and J by 2 bases, with 8 bases between them. Germline V gives CDR1 MGHRA, CDR2 YSYEKL. This chain's CDR3 is CASSQEPGGNQPQHF. The DNA for the CDR3 is TGCGCCAGCAGCCAAGAGCCGGGGGGCAATCAGCCCCAGCATTTT.

The rearrangement joins TRBV30 to TRBJ1-4; unclear D gene. The CDR3 is 11 amino acids. Trimming took off 2 bases at V and 6 bases at J, with 4 bases between the two ends. The V gene's germline CDR1 is GTSNPN and CDR2 SVGIG (reference sequence). Here the CDR3 reads CAWSRDEKLFF. The DNA of the CDR3 is TGTGCCTGGAGTAGAGATGAAAAACTGTTTTTT.

The chain has TRBV11-1 and TRBJ1-1, with D maybe TRBD1 (5 bases). Per the germline V gene, CDR1 is SGHAT and CDR2 is FQDESV (reference sequence). V lost 3 bases, J lost 5 bases, and 16 bases lay in between. CDR3 length: 15 residues. The CDR3, as DNA: TGTGCCAGCAGCTTTCTGGTTTCAGGGTGGACTGAAGCTTTCTTT. Amino acids: CASSFLVSGWTEAFF.

The J gene is TRBJ1-5, the V gene TRBV25-1; D unclear. Per germline, CDR1 MGHDK and CDR2 SYGVNS. Trimming took off 5 bases at V and 2 bases at J, with 4 bases between the two ends. This CDR3 has 12 residues. The CDR3 region is CASSFGNQPQHF. DNA of the CDR3: TGTGCCAGCAGTTTTGGCAATCAGCCCCAGCATTTT.

The chain recombines TRBV4-1 with TRBJ2-7; D remains ambiguous. The ends were cut back, 3 bases at V and 7 bases at J, with 19 bases in the middle. CDR1 MGHRA and CDR2 YSYEKL come from the germline V gene. The CDR3 is 15 residues long. CDR3 protein: CASSHPQPDLREQYF. CDR3 sequence (DNA): TGCGCCAGCAGCCACCCCCAACCGGACCTGCGGGAGCAGTACTTC.

V usage is TRBV7-3 and J usage is TRBJ2-7, with D tentatively TRBD1 (6 bases). The CDR3 consists of 17 residues. Trimming removed 4 bases from V and 3 bases from J, with 22 bases in between. CDR1 and CDR2 (germline): SGHTA, FQGTGA. The CDR3 bases are TGTGCCAGCAGCTACTTTAACCGGGACAAGGAAAGCTACGAGCAGTACTTC. Its translation is CASSYFNRDKESYEQYF. Using reference TRBV7-3 and TRBJ2-7 for the parts outside the CDR3, the full variable domain is GAGVSQTPSNKVTEKGKYVELRCDPISGHTALYWYRQSLGQGPEFLIYFQGTGAADDSGLPNDRFFAVRPEGSVSTLKIQRTERGDSAVYLCASSYFNRDKESYEQYFGPGTRLTVT.

This sequence joins TRBV30 and TRBJ2-5, with D possibly being TRBD1 (5 bases). Germline loops: CDR1 GTSNPN, CDR2 SVGIG (reference sequence). CDR3 length equals 15 residues. Between the trimmed V and J ends, which lost 0 bases and 1 base, there was a span of 12 bases. The CDR3 spells CAWSVDSPSQETQYF. CDR3 bases: TGTGCCTGGAGTGTAGACAGTCCCAGCCAAGAGACCCAGTACTTC.

The CDR3 bases are TGTGCCAGCAGTTCAAACAGGGGACGTGCTAACTATGGCTACACCTTC. Its protein is CASSSNRGRANYGYTF. The chain uses TRBV27 and TRBJ1-2, with TRBD1 matching over 7 bases. From germline, CDR1 is MNHEY and CDR2 SMNVEV (reference sequence). The junction had 8 bases not matched to a gene; V was cut back by 4 bases and J by 0 bases. The length of the CDR3 is 16 residues.

With regard to this clone: At one end the junction does not follow the germline gene, possibly because of a read error. The chain employs TRBV27 and TRBJ2-7; D may be TRBD2 (6 bases). In germline, CDR1 is MNHEY, CDR2 SMNVEV (reference sequence). The CDR3 spans 14 residues. The CDR3 reads CASSPHRDSHEQYF. The DNA of the CDR3 is TGTGCCAGCAGTCCTCATCGGGACTCCCACGAGCAGTACTTC.

The DNA of the CDR3 is TGTGCCAGCAGCTCAACGACCGGGGCGGGGGAAAAACTGTTTTTT. Encoded protein: CASSSTTGAGEKLFF. V and J are TRBV7-6 and TRBJ1-4; maybe TRBD1 (5 bases). Trimming removed 4 bases from V and 8 bases from J, with 17 bases in between. The CDR3 is made up of 15 amino acids. The germline V gene encodes CDR1 SGHVS and CDR2 FNYEAQ.

The rearrangement joins TRBV27 to TRBJ2-7; weak D call: TRBD1 (5 bases). CDR1 is MNHEY, CDR2 SMNVEV, per germline (reference sequence). The CDR3 loop spans 12 amino acids. The V end lost 10 bases, the J end lost 3 bases, and 13 bases lay between the germline ends. This CDR3 reads CATVGHHYEQYF. The CDR3 region has the DNA TGTGCCACTGTCGGACACCACTACGAGCAGTACTTC.

The chain is built from TRBV29-1 and TRBJ2-5; D possibly matches TRBD1 or TRBD2 (6 bases each). The CDR3 extends over 15 amino acids. In germline, CDR1 is SQVTM, CDR2 ANQGSEA. V lost 3 bases and J lost 1, with 15 bases in between. The CDR3 spells CSVDGGEQGQETQYF. The CDR3 coding sequence is TGCAGCGTTGATGGAGGGGAACAGGGCCAAGAGACCCAGTACTTC. Variable domain in full (rest from reference TRBV29-1 and TRBJ2-5): SAVISQKPSRDICQRGTSLTIQCQVDSQVTMMFWYRQQPGQSLTLIATANQGSEATYESGFVIDKFPISRPNLTFSTLTVSNMSPEDSSIYLCSVDGGEQGQETQYFGPGTRLLVL.

The rearrangement links TRBV5-6 to TRBJ2-7; 9 nucleotides line up with TRBD1. The CDR3 is 14 amino acids. CDR1 and CDR2 from the germline V gene are SGHDT and YYEEEE. V shed 3 bases, J shed 2 bases, and the junction held 3 bases outside the gene matches. The CDR3 bases are TGTGCCAGCAGCTGGGACAGGGTCACCTACGAGCAGTACTTC. Its translation is CASSWDRVTYEQYF.

The sample holds one count of this clone. V is TRBV30 and J is TRBJ1-2, with TRBD1 identical over 10 bases. The CDR3 has 14 amino acids. Unmatched junction bases numbered 1, after V lost 1 base and J lost 2 bases. Germline loops: CDR1 GTSNPN, CDR2 SVGIG (reference sequence). Written as DNA, the CDR3 is TGTGCCTGGAGTGAGGGACAGGGGAACTATGGCTACACCTTC. Amino acids: CAWSEGQGNYGYTF.

The gene calls are TRBV7-2 and TRBJ2-2; D is ambiguous. CDR3 length equals 14 residues. From germline, CDR1 is SGHTA and CDR2 FQGNSA. The V gene lost 5 bases and the J gene lost 2 bases, with 9 bases spanning the gap. As DNA, the CDR3 is TGTGCCAGCAGCCGACTGGGAAACACCGGGGAGCTGTTTTTT. Translated: CASSRLGNTGELFF.

The chain combines TRBV7-6 with TRBJ2-7; TRBD2 agrees at 9 bases. The J segment lost 0 bases and the V segment lost 5 bases, leaving 5 bases of the junction unmatched. From germline, CDR1 is SGHVS and CDR2 FNYEAQ. CDR3 size: 15 residues. The CDR3 reads CASSRTSGSSYEQYF. The CDR3 DNA sequence: TGTGCCAGCAGCCGTACTAGCGGGTCCTCCTACGAGCAGTACTTC.

This rearrangement joins TRBV9 to TRBJ2-3; D is unresolved. Trimming took 3 bases from V and 0 from J, leaving 11 bases between them. CDR3 length equals 15 residues. Germline values: CDR1 SGDLS, CDR2 YYNGEE. The CDR3 is CASSARLASTDTQYF. Here the CDR3 DNA reads TGTGCCAGCAGCGCCCGACTTGCTAGCACAGATACGCAGTATTTT.